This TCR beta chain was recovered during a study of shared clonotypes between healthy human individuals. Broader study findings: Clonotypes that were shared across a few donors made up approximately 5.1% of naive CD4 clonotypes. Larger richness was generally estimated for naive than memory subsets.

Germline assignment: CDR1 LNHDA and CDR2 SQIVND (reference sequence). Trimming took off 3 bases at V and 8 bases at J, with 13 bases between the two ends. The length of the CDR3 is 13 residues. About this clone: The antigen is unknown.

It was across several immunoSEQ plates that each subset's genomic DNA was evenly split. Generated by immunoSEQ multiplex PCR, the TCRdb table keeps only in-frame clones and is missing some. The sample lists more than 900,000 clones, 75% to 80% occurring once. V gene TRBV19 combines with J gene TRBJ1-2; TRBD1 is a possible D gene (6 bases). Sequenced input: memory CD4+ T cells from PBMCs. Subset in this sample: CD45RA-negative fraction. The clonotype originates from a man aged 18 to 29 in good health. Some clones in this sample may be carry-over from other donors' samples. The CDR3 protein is CASSIQGPGGYTF. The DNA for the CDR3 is TGTGCCAGTAGTATTCAGGGGCCAGGGGGCTACACCTTC.